One and the same sample provided the 10 T cell receptor beta chains below, sequenced in a study of pediatric ulcerative colitis. The protocol was immunoSEQ multiplex PCR, while the TCRdb copy is restricted to in-frame clones and leaves out a portion. Of approximately 30,000 clones in the sample, almost 85% were seen once. Input material: blood. The receptors come from a boy between 10 and 17 years old with severe ulcerative colitis.

This rearrangement joins TRBV18 to TRBJ1-3, with D uncertain. Germline values: CDR1 KGHSH, CDR2 LQKENI. Trimming took off 3 bases at V and 0 bases at J, with 9 bases between the two ends. The CDR3 length is 15 residues. Written as DNA, the CDR3 is TGTGCCAGCTCACCGCGCCAAGACTCTGGAAACACCATATATTTT. Protein product: CASSPRQDSGNTIYF.

The V and J genes are TRBV21-1 and TRBJ2-1; whether TRBD1, the table's D call, matches the DNA was not checked. TRBV21-1 has pseudogene status. The CDR3 is made up of 14 amino acids. CDR3: CAMLRDIYGVEQFF. The CDR3, as DNA: TGTGCCATGCTCCGGGACATCTACGGAGTTGAGCAGTTCTTC.

The genes are TRBV27 and TRBJ1-2, with D unclear. Trimming took off 2 bases at V and 4 bases at J, with 11 bases between the two ends. CDR1 is MNHEY and CDR2 is SMNVEV in the germline V gene (reference sequence). The CDR3 totals 14 residues. DNA for the CDR3: TGTGCCAGCAGTTTAGATGGAGAAAGCTATGGCTACACCTTC. It is translated as CASSLDGESYGYTF.

The CDR3 region has the DNA TGTGCCAGCAGCGTAGATGGGCAGGGGATGACAGATACGCAGTATTTT. It codes for CASSVDGQGMTDTQYF. The chain has TRBV9 and TRBJ2-3, with D possibly being TRBD1 (6 bases). This CDR3 is 16 amino acids long. Germline values: CDR1 SGDLS, CDR2 YYNGEE. V was clipped by 0 bases and J by 3 bases, with 14 bases between them.

This sequence joins TRBV10-3 and TRBJ1-1, with a tentative D call TRBD1 (5 bases). Germline CDR1 and CDR2: ENHRY and SYGVKD. CDR3 length: 16 residues. Trimming took 0 bases from V and 3 from J, leaving 14 bases between them. The CDR3: CAISESLGPGDTEAFF. CDR3 bases: TGTGCCATCAGTGAGTCGTTGGGGCCCGGGGACACTGAAGCTTTCTTT.

The rearrangement joins TRBV29-1 to TRBJ2-1, with 7 bases identical to TRBD1. The V gene end was trimmed by 2 bases and the J gene end by 6 bases; junction bases not matched to a gene: 7. The CDR3 sequence is 14 residues long. Germline V gene lookup returns CDR1 SQVTM and CDR2 ANQGSEA. The DNA for the CDR3 is TGCAGCGTTGAAAGGGGGCGCTTGGGCAATGAGCAGTTCTTC. It is translated as CSVERGRLGNEQFF.

This sequence joins TRBV5-6 and TRBJ1-4; no clear D gene. V lost 4 bases and J lost 7, with 17 bases in between. The CDR3 totals 15 residues. Germline loops: CDR1 SGHDT, CDR2 YYEEEE. CDR3 nucleotides: TGTGCCAGCAGCAAGAGGAAAGGGATGATTGAAAAACTGTTTTTT. It specifies CASSKRKGMIEKLFF. Drawing the rest from reference TRBV5-6 and TRBJ1-4, the complete variable domain is DAGVTQSPTHLIKTRGQQVTLRCSPKSGHDTVSWYQQALGQGPQFIFQYYEEEERQRGNFPDRFSGHQFPNYSSELNVNALLLGDSALYLCASSKRKGMIEKLFFGSGTQLSVL.

The chain uses TRBV12-5 and TRBJ2-7; 10 bases align to TRBD1. Trimming took 0 bases from V and 2 from J; bases not matched to a gene: 13. From germline, CDR1 is LGHNT and CDR2 FRNRAP. CDR3 length: 19 amino acids. The CDR3 loop is CASGLVLLRGTGAPYEQYF. The CDR3 nucleotides read TGTGCTAGTGGTTTGGTACTGTTGCGGGGGACAGGGGCCCCCTACGAGCAGTACTTC. The entire variable domain, with the rest obtained from reference TRBV12-5 and TRBJ2-7, is as follows: DARVTQTPRHKVTEMGQEVTMRCQPILGHNTVFWYRQTMMQGLELLAYFRNRAPLDDSGMPKDRFSAEMPDATLATLKIQPSEPRDSAVYFCASGLVLLRGTGAPYEQYFGPGTRLTVT.

With regard to this clone: A much larger clone sits a single nucleotide away, making a read error possible. V is TRBV6-8 and J is TRBJ1-2; TRBD1 matches 9 bases. CDR3 size: 15 residues. Germline V gene sequence: CDR1 MNHGY, CDR2 SAAAGT. After removal of 5 bases from V and 1 base from J, the junction contained 5 bases not matched to a gene. This CDR3 is CASSTRQGGNYGYTF. In DNA, the CDR3 is TGTGCCAGCAGTACCCGACAGGGGGGTAACTATGGCTACACCTTC.

The V and J genes are TRBV7-2 and TRBJ2-5, with D perhaps matching TRBD1 or TRBD2 (6 bases each). The CDR3 contains 14 residues. V was shortened by 5 bases and J by 5 bases, with 15 bases between the two germline ends. CDR1 is SGHTA and CDR2 is FQGNSA in the germline V gene. The CDR3 loop is CASSIGGPEETQYF. CDR3 coding DNA: TGTGCCAGCAGCATTGGGGGGCCGGAGGAGACCCAGTACTTC.